Listed below are T cell receptor beta chains from one sample, sequenced in a study of spatial heterogeneity in lung cancer. TCRdb ran MiXCR on the 5' RACE reads and lists one entry per CDR3 protein. The sample has over 9,000 distinct CDR3 sequences, about 5% seen once; the top ten hold around 14%. This sample comprised lung tumor tissue, obtained at surgery. Receptors were obtained from a female donor with early-stage non-small cell lung cancer. CDR3s include the opening cysteine and the closing phenylalanine or tryptophan. D genes are given only for firm matches. Clone size, where shown, is once, few, many, or a class for clones that have expanded.

>NA|TRBV20-1|NA|TRBJ1-1
CSASPETGNTEAFF
TGCAGTGCTAGCCCAGAGACGGGGAACACTGAAGCTTTCTTT
>medium-sized|TRBV6-6|TRBD1|TRBJ1-2
CASSLPGGQGYGYTF
TGTGCCAGCAGTCTGCCGGGAGGACAGGGCTATGGCTACACCTTC
>many|TRBV5-6|TRBD1|TRBJ2-7
CASSLRGQGAVYEQYF
TGTGCCAGCAGCTTGAGGGGACAGGGGGCCGTTTACGAGCAGTACTTC
>medium-sized|TRBV20-1|TRBD2|TRBJ2-1
CSAREGSESPEQFF
TGCAGTGCGAGGGAGGGTAGCGAGTCCCCCGAGCAGTTCTTC
>few|TRBV19|NA|TRBJ2-1
CAASLSSYNEQFF
TGTGCCGCCTCCTTAAGCTCCTACAATGAGCAGTTCTTC
>many|TRBV28|NA|TRBJ1-1
CASWSGHMNTEAFF
TGTGCCAGCTGGAGCGGACACATGAACACTGAAGCTTTCTTT
>many|TRBV27|NA|TRBJ1-6
CASTGGSLDNSPLHF
TGTGCCAGCACCGGAGGGAGCCTGGATAATTCACCCCTCCACTTT
>many|TRBV7-8|NA|TRBJ2-2
CASSGSWGALTNTGELFF
TGTGCCAGCAGCGGGTCTTGGGGGGCCCTAACGAACACCGGGGAGCTGTTTTTT
>medium-sized|TRBV7-9|NA|TRBJ1-1
CASSDKAEAFF
TGTGCCAGCAGCGACAAGGCTGAAGCTTTCTTT
>many|TRBV28|NA|TRBJ2-1
CASSLPDSYNEQFF
TGTGCCAGCAGTTTGCCGGACAGTTACAATGAGCAGTTCTTC
>large|TRBV7-9|NA|TRBJ2-2
CASSEREAANTGELFF
TGTGCCAGCAGCGAAAGGGAAGCCGCGAACACCGGGGAGCTGTTTTTT
>NA|TRBV2|TRBD1|TRBJ2-6
CASTHRGAGANVLTF
TGTGCCAGCACCCACAGGGGAGCTGGGGCCAACGTCCTGACTTTC
>many|TRBV5-1|NA|TRBJ2-1
CASSLFGTGDNEQFF
TGCGCCAGCAGCTTGTTCGGGACGGGGGACAATGAGCAGTTCTTC
>many|TRBV11-1|NA|TRBJ2-2
CASSWAGKNTGELFF
TGTGCCAGCAGCTGGGCGGGAAAAAACACCGGGGAGCTGTTTTTT
>NA|TRBV12-5|TRBD2|TRBJ2-1
CASGRGLAGNNEQFF
TGTGCTAGTGGCCGCGGACTAGCGGGCAACAATGAGCAGTTCTTC